What follows describes a single TCR beta chain. Its cognate antigen has yet to be identified. One base away there is no much larger clone; base qualities are not given. The library was produced with the immunoSEQ multiplex PCR assay. A mixture of 60 forward primers for TCR Vbeta segments and 13 reverse primers for TCR Jbeta segments was used in the multiplex PCR. The CDR3 region of rearranged TCR beta genes was amplified from genomic DNA with a multiplex PCR assay. The Illumina HiSeq System was used to sequence the amplified TCR beta libraries as 87-base-pair reads. The source study handled its data this way. A later analysis counted tens of millions of unique TCR beta chains across the 600 to 850 repertoires, and roughly 9.9 million of these chains were shared by at least two donors. To remove PCR and sequencing errors, raw reads were error-corrected and collapsed into unique sequences using a nearest-neighbor algorithm that merged closely related sequences. To assign V, D and J gene segments, CDR3 sequences were aligned to IMGT reference sequences. For a sequence to be retained, a match of at least six nucleotides was required to both a V gene segment and a J gene segment. Rearrangements were classified as productive when the CDR3 lacked stop codons and remained in frame with V and J, and all other rearrangements were classified as non-productive. Following IMGT convention, CDR3 was defined as the stretch from the second conserved V-encoded cysteine up to the conserved J-encoded phenylalanine. Sequences without an unambiguous match to a single V gene segment were excluded from the earlier analysis of 450 to 750 of the donors. In an earlier analysis of approximately 550 of the donors, V segments were called functional above 56.7% productive rearrangements and were called segregating when the between-donor standard deviation exceeded 5%. To diagnose cytomegalovirus status from the catalog of TCR beta chain sequences, a statistical classification framework was built. In a later analysis, TCR nucleotide sequences were compared against IMGT/GENE-DB human TR gene sequences so that V and J genes could be assigned. Using the TCRdist pipeline, a later analysis assigned CDR3 sequences along with most-parsimonious VDJ recombination scenarios. In a later analysis, each TCR beta chain was defined by its CDR3 amino acid sequence together with its V-gene family, and reads lacking a unique V-gene family were excluded. To address suspected cross-contamination and a sequencing artifact, a later analysis removed some 620 highly shared, low-generation-probability nucleotide sequences. In a later analysis, a clonal expansion index was calculated for each public chain from normalized within-repertoire ranks of inferred template counts. In a later analysis, generation probabilities were computed with a VDJ recombination model fitted to out-of-frame rearrangements, and the resulting probabilities were checked against IGoR. In a later analysis, TCR-TCR, TCR-HLA and TCR-CMV co-occurrence was scored with hypergeometric tests, and a repertoire-size bias correction was applied to TCR pairs. A later analysis estimated false discovery rates by permuting HLA or CMV assignments 20 times. A later analysis grouped co-occurring TCRs with DBSCAN, adding TCRdist sequence similarity when clustering within HLA-allele-positive subsets. For co-occurrence clustering, repertoires with fewer than 30,000 or more than 120,000 public chains were excluded, along with roughly 5 repertoires with anomalous nucleotide sharing. TCRdb carries this immuneACCESS record with in-frame sequences only. Its versions omit some clonotypes, under half of them owing to an unresolved V gene in the studies checked, with the rest unexplained. The V and J calls and clone size come from that table; D and trimming were worked out from the DNA. Across this sample there are around 130,000 clones, with around three quarters seen only once. The biggest ten clones account for 1% of the sample.

V and J are trimmed by 4 bases and 15 bases, and the gene matches miss 9 bases of the junction. Reading from cysteine to phenylalanine, the CDR3 counts 12 amino acids. The sequence is cut down to CDR3 DNA, 36 bases in frame from base 1. From a lookup of the germline V gene, CDR1 and CDR2 are ENHRY and SYGVKD. The cohort was made up of 500 to 800 healthy bone marrow donors. Cohort members were all nominally healthy when sampled, although unrecorded immune exposures were likely present. The donor was CMV seronegative and was included in the group of under 450 seronegative cohort members. A peripheral blood sample was provided by each donor, and peripheral blood mononuclear cells were used for TCR beta sequencing. The Qiagen DNeasy Blood Extraction Kit was used to extract genomic DNA from the blood cell samples. These data originate in a study of cytomegalovirus exposure and HLA in healthy donors (dated by TCRdb to 2016 to 2017). As for the study more broadly: An earlier analysis of fewer than 750 of the donors reported 276 Gb of sequence data and 117 million unique TCR beta sequences obtained from about 180 million T cells. An early release covering roughly 640 HLA-typed donors comprised approximately 300 gigabases of sequencing data and around 85 million unique TCR sequences. The genetic ancestry cluster associated with self-reported Caucasian donors included 70% to 85% of the 350 to 500 genotyped donors. The study was designed to test whether signatures of past pathogen exposure could be identified by cataloging public T cell receptors. Using immunosequencing, the study profiled T cell repertoires from roughly 650 subjects and related those repertoires to cytomegalovirus serostatus. Along with the approximately 650-subject first cohort, a separate validation cohort of over 90 different subjects was used. High-throughput TCR immunosequencing, statistical association of individual TCRs with disease status, and machine learning were combined to predict cytomegalovirus infection status. A later analysis re-examined previously published TCR beta repertoires from several hundred donors and added high-resolution HLA genotyping to investigate patterns of TCR occurrence. Rather than drawing on any new phenotypic data, the later analysis identified candidate immune exposures from TCR beta sequences and the way those sequences occurred across donors. An earlier analysis of 587 of the donors used high-throughput TCR beta sequencing to judge whether each TCR beta V gene segment behaved as functional or pseudogenic. Donor age, sex, ethnicity and CMV serostatus were compiled together with the repertoire data. A later genetic analysis used genome-wide SNP genotypes for about 60% of the 666 donors, treating that subset as a discovery cohort. All discovery cohort repertoires had been generated using a single sequencing platform. HLA typing covered class I and class II loci at four-digit resolution. Typing coverage varied by locus: about 629-630 donors for A, B, C, DRB1 and DQB1; roughly 500 for DQA1; more than 600 for DPA1; 450 to 480 for DPB1. Because of strong linkage in the cohort, roughly five DR-DQ haplotypes were treated as single units for association and clustering. Among around 400 genotyped donors of the cohort, an average of around 240,000 unique TCR beta nucleotide sequences were sequenced per donor, roughly 18% of them non-productive. Overall results and qualifications from the work: The earlier analysis of approximately 590 of the donors excluded approximately 15 rarely observed V segments, including chromosome 9 orphons, because counts were too low. A later analysis found that most CMV-associated TCR beta chains appeared HLA-restricted, with HLA associations seemingly driven largely by CMV exposure. In a later analysis, around 17,000 TCR beta sequences were associated with specific HLA alleles at a false discovery rate of 0.05. In vitro tests confirmed that three of the cytomegalovirus-associated TCR beta chains recognize cytomegalovirus antigens. The only immune exposure information available for the cohort was CMV serostatus. In the study, around 150 TCR beta chains were listed as associated with cytomegalovirus. Roughly uniform sequencing depth across donors was assumed in presence/absence analyses, although this assumption may not hold. The cohort was sequenced for TCR beta chains only, and without alpha or paired-chain data the features that could be detected were limited. When HLA alleles, especially DR and DQ, strongly co-occurred, attributing TCR associations to individual alleles was difficult. A cluster of highly shared sequence variants was judged likely to be a technical artifact of the sequencing pipeline. In a later analysis, the rate of TCR association differed among HLA loci, with DRB1 alleles having the most associated TCRs and HLA-C alleles having the fewest. Across donors, most TCR sequences were observed very rarely, whereas some public TCRs were present in many individuals. A further reported finding was that TCR beta sequences accurately predicted the HLA-A and HLA-B alleles for most subjects in the first cohort. V-gene and J-gene trimming of TCR beta chains was associated with a missense DCLRE1C variant in a later genetic analysis, and the association was replicated in an independent cohort. The authors suggested that the approach could potentially be extended to other disease states and immunological phenotypes. An earlier analysis of roughly 570 of the donors showed that most TCR beta V segments appeared in productive rearrangements either about 87% or about 30% of the time, which broadly matched IMGT annotations. Because some donors lacked HLA typing at each locus, the association tests relied only on the typed subset. Some IMGT-functional V segments, including TRBV6-2 and TRBV6-3, could not be distinguished by the 87-base-pair reads and were therefore excluded. A later analysis reported that several top co-occurrence clusters appeared linked to parvovirus B19, influenza, CMV and Epstein-Barr virus. Correlated functional status among segregating V segments might be attributable to linkage disequilibrium, but an unknown experimental factor could not be ruled out. A later analysis found that HLA-associated TCR beta chains were more clonally expanded and had lower generation probabilities than equally common non-associated chains. Compared with the approximately 720-donor mean, donors in an Asian-associated ancestry cluster had fewer N-insertions in productive TCRs, according to a later genetic analysis. In both the original and validation cohorts, the classifier was reported to diagnose cytomegalovirus status with high specificity and sensitivity.

This clonotype was sampled from a man aged 35 to 55 in good health and CMV-seronegative. Sequences were obtained from PBMCs. Recombination connected TRBV10-3 to TRBJ2-1; a stretch of 7 junction bases matches TRBD2. The encoded CDR3 is CAISGGDAGVFF. The DNA sequence is TGTGCCATCAGTGGAGGGGACGCGGGGGTGTTCTTC.